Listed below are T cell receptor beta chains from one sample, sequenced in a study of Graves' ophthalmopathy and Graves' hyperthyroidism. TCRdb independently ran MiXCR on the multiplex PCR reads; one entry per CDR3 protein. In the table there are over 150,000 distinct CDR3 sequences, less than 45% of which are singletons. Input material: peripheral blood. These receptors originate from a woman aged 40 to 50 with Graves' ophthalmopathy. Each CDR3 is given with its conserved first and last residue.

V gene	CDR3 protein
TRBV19	CASSIVTTANQPQHF
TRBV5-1	CASSLESSGRAYEQYF
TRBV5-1	CASSFSTGGGSYGYTF
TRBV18	CASSPSGGRRRETQYF
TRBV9	CASSDPTETKNIRYF
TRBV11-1	CASSLGPDGDYYGYTF
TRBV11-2	CASSSRVGQGVVYEQYF
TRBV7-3	CASSLRVGQPITNTEAFF
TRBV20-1	CSARPRTGVYEQYF
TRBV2	CASSDGTSETQYF
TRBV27	CASKFMPSRQGGEAFF
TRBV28	CASIRAPRETQYF
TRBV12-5	CASGLVQGARTEAFF
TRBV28	CASSPYRVTGNTIYF
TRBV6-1	CASNDEWATEYF
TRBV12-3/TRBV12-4	CASSLAGFDTEAFF
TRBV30	CASMFAGLRNEQFF
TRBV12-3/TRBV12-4	CASGEQGPRGGYTF
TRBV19	CASSIGRGTGELFF
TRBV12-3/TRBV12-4	CASSLLDDGTGELFF
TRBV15	CATSSLERAGGRDEQYF
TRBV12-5	CASGLVTGGTQDHEQYF
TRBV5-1	CASSPPGQQTYEQYF
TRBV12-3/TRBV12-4	CASGDRGSETQYF
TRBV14	CASSRLRGRNTGELFF
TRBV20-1	CSASKGGQPQHF
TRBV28	CASSLRGQGYEQYF
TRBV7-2	CASTISWGRGETQYF
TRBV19	CASISGFDRGNTEAFF
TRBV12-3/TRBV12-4	CASSLGQPSNQPQHF
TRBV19	CASSPGDRGLTEAFF
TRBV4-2	CASSPLGQGANTEAFF
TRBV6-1	CASSEDVSRKRGYTF
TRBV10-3	CAISPQLLSGGDQREYF
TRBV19	CASSIAGAGNTGELFF
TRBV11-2	CASSLGSVGGARETQYF
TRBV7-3	CASSATGGTGELFF
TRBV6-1	CASTPVGGNSPLHF
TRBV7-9	CASSSGQGGIKTQYF
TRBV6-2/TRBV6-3	CASNQGKDGAGVGSGETQYF
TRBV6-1	CASSASRGGTEAFF
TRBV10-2	CASSESPGGETQYF
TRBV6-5	CASSYSVVNTEAFF
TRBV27	CASSLAGSYQPQHF
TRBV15	CATSRDSGTGETQYF
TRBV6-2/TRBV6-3	CASSYLTSGRAMVPYEQYF